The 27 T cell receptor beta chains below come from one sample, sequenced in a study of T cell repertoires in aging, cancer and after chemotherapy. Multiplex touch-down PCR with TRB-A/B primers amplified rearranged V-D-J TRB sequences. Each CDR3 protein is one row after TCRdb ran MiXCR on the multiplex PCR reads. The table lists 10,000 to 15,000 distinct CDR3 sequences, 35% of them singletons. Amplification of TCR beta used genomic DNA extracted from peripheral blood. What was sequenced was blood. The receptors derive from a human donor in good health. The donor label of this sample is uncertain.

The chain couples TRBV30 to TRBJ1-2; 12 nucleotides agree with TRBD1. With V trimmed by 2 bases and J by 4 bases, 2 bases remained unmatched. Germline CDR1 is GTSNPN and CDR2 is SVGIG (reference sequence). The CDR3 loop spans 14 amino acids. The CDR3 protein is CAWSRDRGPYGYTF. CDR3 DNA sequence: TGTGCCTGGAGTCGGGACAGGGGGCCCTATGGCTACACCTTC.

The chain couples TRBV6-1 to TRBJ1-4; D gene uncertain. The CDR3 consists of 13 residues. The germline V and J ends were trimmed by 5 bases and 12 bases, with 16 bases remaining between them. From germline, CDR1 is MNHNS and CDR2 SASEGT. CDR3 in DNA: TGTGCCAGCAGTTACTTTTTGGATAATGAACTGTTTTTT. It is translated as CASSYFLDNELFF.

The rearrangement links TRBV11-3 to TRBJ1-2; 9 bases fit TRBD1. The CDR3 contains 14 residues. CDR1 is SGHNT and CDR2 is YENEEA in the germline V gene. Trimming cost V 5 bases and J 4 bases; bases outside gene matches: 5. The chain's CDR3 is CASSPGQGRYGYTF. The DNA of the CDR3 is TGTGCCAGCAGCCCGGGACAGGGTCGCTATGGCTACACCTTC.

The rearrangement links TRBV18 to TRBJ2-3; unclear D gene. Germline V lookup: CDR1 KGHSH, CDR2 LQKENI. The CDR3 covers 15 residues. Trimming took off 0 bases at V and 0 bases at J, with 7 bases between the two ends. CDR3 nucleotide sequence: TGTGCCAGCTCACCACCGGTTGGTAGCACAGATACGCAGTATTTT. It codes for CASSPPVGSTDTQYF.

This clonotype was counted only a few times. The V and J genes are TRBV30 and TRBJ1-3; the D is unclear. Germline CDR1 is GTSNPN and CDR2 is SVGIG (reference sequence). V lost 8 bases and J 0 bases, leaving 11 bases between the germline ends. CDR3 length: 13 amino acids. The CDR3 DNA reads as TGTGCCGAAGAAACGAGCTCTGGAAACACCATATATTTT. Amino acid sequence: CAEETSSGNTIYF.

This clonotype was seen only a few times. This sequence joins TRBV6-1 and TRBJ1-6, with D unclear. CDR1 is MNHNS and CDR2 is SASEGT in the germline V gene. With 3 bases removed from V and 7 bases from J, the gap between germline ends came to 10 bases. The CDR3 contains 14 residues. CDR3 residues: CASSERGENSPLHF. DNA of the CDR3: TGTGCCAGCAGTGAGCGGGGTGAAAATTCACCCCTCCACTTT.

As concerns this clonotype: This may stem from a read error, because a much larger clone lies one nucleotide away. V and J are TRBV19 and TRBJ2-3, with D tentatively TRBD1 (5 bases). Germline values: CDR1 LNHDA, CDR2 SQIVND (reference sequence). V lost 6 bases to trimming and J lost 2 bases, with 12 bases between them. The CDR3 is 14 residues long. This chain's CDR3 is CASSEWGSTDTQYF. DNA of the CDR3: TGTGCCAGTAGCGAGTGGGGCTCCACAGATACGCAGTATTTT.

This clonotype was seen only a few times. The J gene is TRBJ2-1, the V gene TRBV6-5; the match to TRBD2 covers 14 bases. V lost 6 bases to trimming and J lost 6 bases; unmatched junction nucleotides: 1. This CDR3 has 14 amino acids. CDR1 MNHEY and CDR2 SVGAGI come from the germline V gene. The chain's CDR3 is CASRTSGGANEQFF. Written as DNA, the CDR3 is TGTGCCAGCAGGACTAGCGGGGGGGCCAATGAGCAGTTCTTC.

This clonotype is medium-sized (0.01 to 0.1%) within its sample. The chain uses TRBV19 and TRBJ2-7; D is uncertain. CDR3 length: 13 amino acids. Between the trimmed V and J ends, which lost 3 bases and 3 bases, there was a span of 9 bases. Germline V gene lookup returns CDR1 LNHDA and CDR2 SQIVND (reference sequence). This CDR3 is CASSIPHGYEQYF. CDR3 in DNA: TGTGCCAGTAGTATCCCCCACGGCTACGAGCAGTACTTC.

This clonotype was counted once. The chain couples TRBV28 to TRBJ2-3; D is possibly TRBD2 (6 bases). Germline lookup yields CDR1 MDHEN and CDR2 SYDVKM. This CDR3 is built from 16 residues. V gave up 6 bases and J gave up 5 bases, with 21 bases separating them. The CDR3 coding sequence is TGTGCCAGCAGCAGCTGTGGTCGGGAGTCTGTAGATACGCAGTATTTT. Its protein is CASSSCGRESVDTQYF.

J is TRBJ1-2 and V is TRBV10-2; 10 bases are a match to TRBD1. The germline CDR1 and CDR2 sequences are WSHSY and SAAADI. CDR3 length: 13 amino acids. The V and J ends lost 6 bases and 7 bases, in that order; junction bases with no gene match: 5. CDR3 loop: CASRDRGRSGYTF. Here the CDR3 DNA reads TGCGCCAGCAGAGACAGGGGGCGAAGTGGCTACACCTTC.

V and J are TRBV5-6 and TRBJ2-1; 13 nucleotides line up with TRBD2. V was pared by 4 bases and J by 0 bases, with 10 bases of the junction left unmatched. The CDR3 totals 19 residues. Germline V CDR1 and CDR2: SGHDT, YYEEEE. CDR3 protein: CASSLVLAGGWGSYNEQFF. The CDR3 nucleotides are TGTGCCAGCAGCCTGGTACTAGCGGGAGGGTGGGGCTCCTACAATGAGCAGTTCTTC.

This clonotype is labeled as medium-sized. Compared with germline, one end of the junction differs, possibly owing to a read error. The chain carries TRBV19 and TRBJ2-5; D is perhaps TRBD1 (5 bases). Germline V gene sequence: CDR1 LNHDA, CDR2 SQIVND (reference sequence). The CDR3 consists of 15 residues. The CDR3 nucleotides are TGTGCCAGTAGTATAGAAGGGGCAGGGTTGTCGAAGCCTTCCTTC. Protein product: CASSIEGAGLSKPSF.

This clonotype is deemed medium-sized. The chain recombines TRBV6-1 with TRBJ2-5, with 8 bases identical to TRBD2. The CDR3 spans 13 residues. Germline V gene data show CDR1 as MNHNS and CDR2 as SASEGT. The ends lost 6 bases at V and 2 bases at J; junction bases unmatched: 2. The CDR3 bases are TGTGCCAGCAGGAGCGGGGGTCAAGAGACCCAGTACTTC. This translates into CASRSGGQETQYF.

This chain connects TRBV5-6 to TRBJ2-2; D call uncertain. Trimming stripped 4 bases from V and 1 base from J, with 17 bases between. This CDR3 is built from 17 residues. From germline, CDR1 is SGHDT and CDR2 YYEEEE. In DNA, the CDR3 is TGTGCCAGCAGCACCCTCAGAATGTCCGAGAACACCGGGGAGCTGTTTTTT. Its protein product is CASSTLRMSENTGELFF.

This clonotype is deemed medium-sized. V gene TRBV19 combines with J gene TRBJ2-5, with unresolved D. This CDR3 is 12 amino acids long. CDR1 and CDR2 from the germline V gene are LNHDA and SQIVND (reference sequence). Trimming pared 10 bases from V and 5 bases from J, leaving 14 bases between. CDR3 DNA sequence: TGTGCCACATCGGGCCTTCGGGAGACCCAGTACTTC. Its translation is CATSGLRETQYF.

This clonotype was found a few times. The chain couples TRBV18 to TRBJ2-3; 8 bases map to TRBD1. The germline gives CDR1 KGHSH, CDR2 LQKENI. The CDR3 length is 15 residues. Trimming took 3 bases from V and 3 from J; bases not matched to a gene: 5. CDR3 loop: CASSPEDRVTDTQYF. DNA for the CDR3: TGTGCCAGCTCACCCGAGGACAGGGTGACAGATACGCAGTATTTT.

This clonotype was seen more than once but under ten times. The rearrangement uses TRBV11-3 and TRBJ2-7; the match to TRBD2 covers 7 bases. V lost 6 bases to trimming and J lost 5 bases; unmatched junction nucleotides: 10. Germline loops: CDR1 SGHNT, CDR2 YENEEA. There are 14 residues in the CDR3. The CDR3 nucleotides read TGTGCCAGCAGTCCTGGGAGCGGGACGGACGAGCAGTACTTC. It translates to CASSPGSGTDEQYF. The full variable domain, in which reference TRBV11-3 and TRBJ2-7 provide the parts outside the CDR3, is EAGVVQSPRYKIIEKKQPVAFWCNPISGHNTLYWYLQNLGQGPELLIRYENEEAVDDSQLPKDRFSAERLKGVDSTLKIQPAELGDSAVYLCASSPGSGTDEQYFGPGTRLTVT.

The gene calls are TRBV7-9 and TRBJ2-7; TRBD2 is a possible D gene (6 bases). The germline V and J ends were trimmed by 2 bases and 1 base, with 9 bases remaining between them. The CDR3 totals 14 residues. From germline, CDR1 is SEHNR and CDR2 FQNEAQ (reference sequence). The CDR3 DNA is TGTGCCAGCAGCTTAAGGGAGGAATCCTACGAGCAGTACTTC. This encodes CASSLREESYEQYF.

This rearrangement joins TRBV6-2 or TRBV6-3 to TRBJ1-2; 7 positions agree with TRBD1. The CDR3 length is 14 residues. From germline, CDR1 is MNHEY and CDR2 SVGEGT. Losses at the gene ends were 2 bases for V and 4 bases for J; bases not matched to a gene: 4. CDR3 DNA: TGTGCCAGCAGTTACGTTGACAGGGTCTATGGCTACACCTTC. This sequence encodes CASSYVDRVYGYTF.

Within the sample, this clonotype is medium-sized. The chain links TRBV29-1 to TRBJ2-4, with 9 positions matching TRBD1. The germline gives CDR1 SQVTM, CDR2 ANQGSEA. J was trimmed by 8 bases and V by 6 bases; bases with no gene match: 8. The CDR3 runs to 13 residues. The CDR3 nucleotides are TGCAGCGTGCAGACAGGGGGTGGGGACATTCAGTACTTC. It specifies CSVQTGGGDIQYF.

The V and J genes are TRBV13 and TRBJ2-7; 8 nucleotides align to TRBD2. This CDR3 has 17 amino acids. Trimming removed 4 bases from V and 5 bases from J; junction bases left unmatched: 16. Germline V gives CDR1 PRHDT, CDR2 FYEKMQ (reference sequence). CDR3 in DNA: TGTGCCAGCAGCTCGACCCTCCGACTAGCGCAAAACCACGAGCAGTACTTC. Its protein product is CASSSTLRLAQNHEQYF.

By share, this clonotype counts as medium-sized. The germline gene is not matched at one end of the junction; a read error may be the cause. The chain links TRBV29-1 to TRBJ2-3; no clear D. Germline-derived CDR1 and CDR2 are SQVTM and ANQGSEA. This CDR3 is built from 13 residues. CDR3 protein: CSVGGTHTYTQYF. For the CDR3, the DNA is TGCAGCGTTGGTGGAACTCACACATATACGCAGTATTTT.

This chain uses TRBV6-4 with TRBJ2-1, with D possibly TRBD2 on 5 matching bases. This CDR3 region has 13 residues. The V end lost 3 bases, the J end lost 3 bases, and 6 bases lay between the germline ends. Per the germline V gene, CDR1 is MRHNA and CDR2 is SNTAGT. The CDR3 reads CASSEADYNEQFF. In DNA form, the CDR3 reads TGTGCCAGCAGTGAAGCGGACTACAATGAGCAGTTCTTC.

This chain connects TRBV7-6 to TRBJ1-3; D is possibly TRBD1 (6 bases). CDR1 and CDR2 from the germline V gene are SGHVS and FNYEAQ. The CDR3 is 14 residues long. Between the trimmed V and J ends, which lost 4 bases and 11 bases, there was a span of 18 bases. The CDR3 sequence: CASSSGTNDQSIYF. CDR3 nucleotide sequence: TGTGCCAGCAGCTCCGGGACAAATGACCAATCCATATATTTT. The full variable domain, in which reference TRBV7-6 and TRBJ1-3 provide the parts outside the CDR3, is GAGVSQSPRYKVTKRGQDVALRCDPISGHVSLYWYRQALGQGPEFLTYFNYEAQQDKSGLPNDRFSAERPEGSISTLTIQRTEQRDSAMYRCASSSGTNDQSIYFGEGSWLTVV.

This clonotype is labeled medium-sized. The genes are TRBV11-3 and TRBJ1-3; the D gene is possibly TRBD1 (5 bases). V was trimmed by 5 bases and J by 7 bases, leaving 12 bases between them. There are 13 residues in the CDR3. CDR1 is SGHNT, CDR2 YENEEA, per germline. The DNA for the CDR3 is TGTGCCAGCAGCCTCAGGGATATGAACACCATATATTTT. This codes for CASSLRDMNTIYF.

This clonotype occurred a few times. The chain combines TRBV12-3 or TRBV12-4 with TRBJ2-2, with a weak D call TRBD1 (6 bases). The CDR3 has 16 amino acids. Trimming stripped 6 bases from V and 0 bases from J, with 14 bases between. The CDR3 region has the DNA TGTGCCAGCAGCCCCGGCCGGACAGCGAACACCGGGGAGCTGTTTTTT. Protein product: CASSPGRTANTGELFF.